The rows below give T cell receptor beta chains drawn from one sample of a study of TIL therapy for anti-PD-1-resistant metastatic lung cancer. The method was immunoSEQ multiplex PCR; TCRdb's version includes in-frame clones alone and lacks a portion of them. The sample includes approximately 17,000 clones, about three quarters seen only once; the top ten take around 7%. Sample: blood, taken at baseline. The receptors here all came from a person aged 25-85 years with non-small cell lung cancer. The CDR3 runs from the conserved cysteine through the conserved F or W. Fields, in order: CDR3 length, clone size, V gene, D gene, J gene, CDR3 protein, CDR3 DNA. A D gene is named only where the DNA matches it firmly. The size of a clone is reported for some rows only, either as once, few or many, or as a class for expanded clones.

length: 13
size: NA
V: TRBV5-1
D: NA
J: TRBJ2-1
CDR3: CASSLVEGTEQFF
DNA: TGCGCCAGCAGCTTGGTTGAAGGCACTGAGCAGTTCTTC

length: 12
size: NA
V: TRBV7-2
D: NA
J: TRBJ2-5
CDR3: CASSFPLETQYF
DNA: TGTGCCAGCAGCTTTCCCCTAGAGACCCAGTACTTC

length: 15
size: NA
V: TRBV5-1
D: NA
J: TRBJ2-1
CDR3: CASSAALGGGNEQFF
DNA: TGCGCCAGCAGCGCGGCACTAGGAGGGGGCAATGAGCAGTTCTTC

length: 15
size: NA
V: TRBV10-1
D: TRBD1
J: TRBJ2-7
CDR3: CASSDRGQGIYEQYF
DNA: TGCGCCAGCAGTGACAGGGGACAGGGGATCTACGAGCAGTACTTC

length: 13
size: NA
V: TRBV12-3/TRBV12-4
D: NA
J: TRBJ2-2
CDR3: CAIPHRNTGELFF
DNA: TGTGCCATCCCGCACCGGAACACCGGGGAGCTGTTTTTT

length: 15
size: NA
V: TRBV10-3
D: NA
J: TRBJ2-3
CDR3: CAIDEGPSGPDTQYF
DNA: TGTGCCATCGACGAGGGCCCTTCGGGACCAGATACGCAGTATTTT

length: 15
size: medium-sized
V: TRBV11-2
D: TRBD2
J: TRBJ2-7
CDR3: CASSPTGTSRGEQYF
DNA: TGTGCCAGCAGCCCGACCGGGACTAGCCGGGGCGAGCAGTACTTC

length: 14
size: NA
V: TRBV5-1
D: NA
J: TRBJ1-1
CDR3: CASTPGHRDTEAFF
DNA: TGCGCCAGCACGCCCGGTCACAGGGACACTGAAGCTTTCTTT

length: 15
size: NA
V: TRBV25-1
D: NA
J: TRBJ1-2
CDR3: CASSEIGDGNYGYTF
DNA: TGTGCCAGCAGTGAAATTGGAGACGGAAACTATGGCTACACCTTC

length: 16
size: NA
V: TRBV5-1
D: NA
J: TRBJ2-3
CDR3: CASSPRGAGPTDTQYF
DNA: TGCGCCAGCAGCCCCCGGGGAGCGGGCCCGACAGATACGCAGTATTTT

length: 14
size: NA
V: TRBV11-1
D: TRBD2
J: TRBJ2-5
CDR3: CASSFSAGQETQYF
DNA: TGTGCCAGCAGCTTCTCAGCGGGACAAGAGACCCAGTACTTC

length: 13
size: once
V: TRBV30
D: TRBD1
J: TRBJ1-6
CDR3: CAWGTGVNSPLHF
DNA: TGTGCCTGGGGGACAGGGGTGAATTCACCCCTCCACTTT

length: 14
size: NA
V: TRBV6-5
D: NA
J: TRBJ2-7
CDR3: CASSYSRGGPGQYF
DNA: TGTGCCAGCAGTTACTCCCGGGGAGGCCCCGGACAGTACTTC

length: 15
size: NA
V: TRBV2
D: TRBD2
J: TRBJ2-7
CDR3: CASSVLAGEFYEQYF
DNA: TGTGCCAGCAGTGTATTAGCGGGAGAGTTCTACGAGCAGTACTTC

length: 16
size: NA
V: TRBV18
D: TRBD2
J: TRBJ2-7
CDR3: CASSPPGGGGGYEQYF
DNA: TGTGCCAGCTCACCACCGGGCGGGGGGGGAGGATACGAGCAGTACTTC

length: 14
size: once
V: TRBV6-1
D: TRBD1
J: TRBJ1-2
CDR3: CASSEDPGGYGYTF
DNA: TGTGCCAGCAGTGAAGACCCAGGGGGCTATGGCTACACCTTC

length: 15
size: few
V: TRBV9
D: NA
J: TRBJ1-1
CDR3: CASSVDGRAYTEAFF
DNA: TGTGCCAGCAGCGTAGATGGCAGGGCCTACACTGAAGCTTTCTTT